Below, 5 T cell receptor beta chains from the same sample are listed, as sequenced in a study of shared clonotypes between healthy human individuals. Naive CD8 cells lacked CD45RO, underwent positive selection for CCR7 and left out terminally differentiated effector memory CD45RA+ cells. Generated by immunoSEQ multiplex PCR, the TCRdb table keeps only in-frame clones and is missing some. The sample includes 1.5 million to 2.5 million clones, less than 95% of them seen just once. Sequencing used naive CD8+ T cells sorted from blood. The receptors were sampled from a man aged 18 to 30 in good health.

CDR3 in DNA: TGCGCCAGCAGTGATCCGGGACAACGGGATCAGCCCCAGCATTTT. Translated, it gives CASSDPGQRDQPQHF. This chain uses TRBV10-2 with TRBJ1-5; D possibly corresponds to TRBD1 (6 bases). Germline V gene sequence: CDR1 WSHSY, CDR2 SAAADI. V gave up 3 bases and J gave up 5 bases, with 14 bases separating them. This CDR3 has 15 amino acids.

Of note for this clone: Other nucleotide sequences in the sample specify the same CDR3. The chain couples TRBV4-1 to TRBJ1-1; D remains ambiguous. The CDR3 runs to 14 residues. CDR1 is MGHRA and CDR2 is YSYEKL in the germline V gene. V was trimmed by 1 base and J by 1 base, leaving 7 bases between them. The CDR3 bases are TGCGCCAGCAGCCAAGGGGGTGGGAACACTGAAGCTTTCTTT. This encodes CASSQGGGNTEAFF.

The chain carries TRBV29-1 and TRBJ2-1; possible D gene TRBD2, 5 bases. V dropped 1 base and J dropped 5 bases, with 21 bases sitting between them. The CDR3 runs 17 residues. Germline V CDR1 and CDR2: SQVTM, ANQGSEA. The CDR3 region has the DNA TGCAGCGTTGAAGGGGCTCGAACGGGAATATTCGACAATGAGCAGTTCTTC. Its protein product is CSVEGARTGIFDNEQFF.

The J gene is TRBJ1-2, the V gene TRBV4-1; maybe TRBD1 (5 bases). V lost 4 bases and J lost 4, with 13 bases in between. There are 14 residues in the CDR3. Germline values: CDR1 MGHRA, CDR2 YSYEKL. The CDR3 reads CASSPLEGLYGYTF. The CDR3 DNA follows: TGCGCCAGCAGCCCTTTGGAGGGGCTCTATGGCTACACCTTC.

This clone was found once. The rearrangement uses TRBV11-1 and TRBJ2-3, with D unresolved. The CDR3 length is 16 residues. V was shortened by 4 bases and J by 2 bases, with 16 bases between the two germline ends. Germline lookup yields CDR1 SGHAT and CDR2 FQDESV (reference sequence). Written as DNA, the CDR3 is TGTGCCAGCAGCTCGCCTCAGTTCGCTTACACAGATACGCAGTATTTT. Its translation is CASSSPQFAYTDTQYF.